Listed below are T cell receptor beta chains from one sample, sequenced in a study of blood T cells in healthy people across ages. TCRdb reprocessed the 5' RACE reads with MiXCR, giving one entry per CDR3 protein. The data show 850,000 or so distinct CDR3 sequences, under 30% seen once. Sequencing was performed on blood. The receptors originated from a woman older than 75 in good health. CDR3s include the opening cysteine and the closing phenylalanine or tryptophan. A D gene is named only where the DNA matches it firmly. Size values are once, few and many counts, or a class for expanded clones, and some rows have none.

size	V	D	J	DNA	CDR3
many	TRBV6-5	TRBD1	TRBJ2-1	TGTGCCAGCAGTTGGGGGACAGGGGTTATGAATGAGCAGTTCTTC	CASSWGTGVMNEQFF
once	TRBV10-3	-	TRBJ1-2	TGTGCCATCAGTGAGTCGGAAGGGTTTAACTATGGCTACACCTTC	CAISESEGFNYGYTF
-	TRBV12-3/TRBV12-4	-	TRBJ2-1	TGTGCCAGCAGTTCTATGTCAAAGAGCTACAATGAGCAGTTCTTC	CASSSMSKSYNEQFF
few	TRBV19	TRBD2	TRBJ2-1	TGTGCCAGTAGTACGGGACTAGCGGCCAATGAGCAGTTCTTC	CASSTGLAANEQFF
many	TRBV5-5	TRBD1	TRBJ2-7	TGTGCCAGCAGCTCTGAATCCGGGACAGGGTCCCACGAGCAGTACTTC	CASSSESGTGSHEQYF
many	TRBV20-1	-	TRBJ2-1	TGCAGTGCTAGACGCTCCCGTTCGGGGTATGAGCAGTTCTTC	CSARRSRSGYEQFF
-	TRBV12-3/TRBV12-4	-	TRBJ1-3	TGTGCCAGCAGAAGACAGAGCTCTGGAAACACCATATATTTT	CASRRQSSGNTIYF
many	TRBV5-1	-	TRBJ2-2	TGCGCCAGCGAGAAGACAGGGAACACCGGGGAGCTGTTTTTT	CASEKTGNTGELFF
-	TRBV5-6	TRBD2	TRBJ2-5	TGTGCCAGCAGCCCCGGGACTAGCGGGGGGCCTCTCCAAGAGACCCAGTACTTC	CASSPGTSGGPLQETQYF
many	TRBV6-5	TRBD1	TRBJ2-3	TGTGCCAGCAGTTACGTCGCAGGGGGTCTCACAGATACGCAGTATTTT	CASSYVAGGLTDTQYF
-	TRBV21-1	-	TRBJ2-1	TGTGCCAGCAGCAAATCACCGGACAGGCCTGGGGACAATGAGCAGTTCTTC	CASSKSPDRPGDNEQFF